The present T cell receptor beta chain was sequenced within a study of CD8 T cells in Susac syndrome. Notes on this clonotype: Its antigen is still unknown.

Study findings and constraints: The study conceded that relatively few individuals underwent its TCR sequencing and HLA analysis.

RNA totalling about 0.5 to 1 ug underwent reverse transcription with random hexamers. By means of immunoSEQ multiplex PCR, TCR beta CDR3 spanning 54 Vbeta and 13 Jbeta underwent amplification. TCRdb re-called the immunoSEQ multiplex PCR reads through MiXCR, storing one row per CDR3 protein. The sample consists of about 200,000 distinct CDR3 sequences, 90% to 95% of them appearing once. Sequencing of TCR beta, carried out with a high-throughput approach, was applied to CD8+ and CD4+ T cells from the blood. Trimming took off 2 bases at V and 1 base at J, with 8 bases between the two ends. The CDR3 is 14 amino acids. Germline V gene data show CDR1 as KGHSH and CDR2 as LQKENI.

The sample consisted of CD4+ T cells from PBMCs. This chain uses TRBV18 with TRBJ1-1; D remains ambiguous. This TCR derives from a human donor in good health. This CDR3 is CASSPAGSNTEAFF. CDR3 nucleotide sequence: TGTGCCAGCTCACCAGCAGGCTCGAACACTGAAGCTTTCTTT.